Listed below are T cell receptor beta chains from one sample, sequenced in a study of blood T cells in healthy people across ages. Using its own MiXCR run on the 5' RACE reads, TCRdb lists one record per CDR3 protein. The sample carries some 940,000 distinct CDR3 sequences, about 27% recorded once. These data were also filed under a second study, of T cells of mothers and their children.

The sequenced material came from blood. The source of these receptors is a middle-aged woman in good health. Each CDR3 is given with its conserved first and last residue. A D gene is named only where the DNA matches it firmly. Clone sizes are given selectively: once, few, many, or a class where the clone is expanded.

clone_size	cdr3_length	d_call	v_call	j_call	cdr3_nt	cdr3_aa
-	14	TRBD1	TRBV27	TRBJ1-1	TGTGCCAGCGGACTGGACAGGGTGAACACTGAAGCTTTCTTT	CASGLDRVNTEAFF
once	16	TRBD1	TRBV20-1	TRBJ2-2	TGCAGTGCTAGACCCCAGGGGGCCCTGAACACCGGGGAGCTGTTTTTT	CSARPQGALNTGELFF
few	14	TRBD1	TRBV28	TRBJ1-4	TGTGCCAGCAGTCTACAGGGGGACCACGAAAAACTGTTTTTT	CASSLQGDHEKLFF
-	14	-	TRBV12-3/TRBV12-4	TRBJ2-3	TGTGCCAGCAGTTGGGGGACCGACACAGATACGCAGTATTTT	CASSWGTDTDTQYF
many	15	TRBD2	TRBV27	TRBJ2-7	TGTGCCAGCAGTTTGTTGCGGGGGGGCTCCTACGAGCAGTACTTC	CASSLLRGGSYEQYF
few	18	TRBD2	TRBV6-2/TRBV6-3	TRBJ2-1	TGTGCCAGCAGAAATGAGGGGACTAGCGTCTATACCTACAATGAGCAGTTCTTC	CASRNEGTSVYTYNEQFF
-	16	-	TRBV14	TRBJ1-6	TGTGCCAGCAGCCAAGTCGGACGGTCCTATAATTCACCCCTCCACTTT	CASSQVGRSYNSPLHF
-	16	TRBD1	TRBV24-1	TRBJ2-5	TGTGCCACCAGTGACACCCTTGACAGGGGGCTCGAGACCCAGTACTTC	CATSDTLDRGLETQYF
-	13	TRBD1	TRBV6-5	TRBJ2-5	TGTGCCAGCAGGGGGGACAGGGCGGATGAGCAGTACTTC	CASRGDRADEQYF
few	15	-	TRBV18	TRBJ2-7	TGTGCCAGCTCGAGGGAGGGGGCGACGAACGACGAGCAGTACTTC	CASSREGATNDEQYF
many	18	TRBD1	TRBV4-1	TRBJ1-2	TGCGCCAGCAGCCAAGAAGGGCAGGGGGCATGGTCTCTGGGCGGCTACACCTTC	CASSQEGQGAWSLGGYTF
-	18	TRBD2	TRBV28	TRBJ2-3	TGTGCCAGAACCGCCGGAGAGCGGGGGACTCTTCGCACAGATACGCAGTATTTT	CARTAGERGTLRTDTQYF
-	13	TRBD1	TRBV20-1	TRBJ2-7	TGCAGTGCTTTCGGACAGGGGCGGGGAGAGCAGTACTTC	CSAFGQGRGEQYF
-	15	TRBD1	TRBV20-1	TRBJ2-5	TGCAGTGCTAGAGCGGACAGGGGAAGGGTAGAGACCCAGTACTTC	CSARADRGRVETQYF
many	12	-	TRBV29-1	TRBJ2-7	TGCAGCGTTGAGGGGCAGGCGGACGAGCAGTACTTC	CSVEGQADEQYF
-	15	-	TRBV12-3/TRBV12-4	TRBJ2-2	TGTGCCAGCAGTCGGGCCGGGTCGAACACCGGGGAGCTGTTTTTT	CASSRAGSNTGELFF
many	16	-	TRBV7-3	TRBJ2-3	TGTGCCAGCAGCTATGGGGCGGGGCTCGACACAGATACGCAGTATTTT	CASSYGAGLDTDTQYF
-	14	-	TRBV20-1	TRBJ2-5	TGCAGTGTTTTAAGGATACAGGGACGAGAGACCCAGTACTTC	CSVLRIQGRETQYF
-	17	TRBD1	TRBV7-2	TRBJ2-7	TGTGCCAGCAGCTTAGAGAGGGTTGAGGGGGCCTACAATGAGCAGTACTTC	CASSLERVEGAYNEQYF
few	13	-	TRBV7-7	TRBJ2-1	TGTGCTAGCAGCTTAAGCGCCAATAATGAGCAGTTCTTC	CASSLSANNEQFF
-	15	-	TRBV12-3/TRBV12-4	TRBJ1-2	TGTGCCAGCAGTTTATTGATCAGAAGCAACTATGGCTACACCTTC	CASSLLIRSNYGYTF
-	15	TRBD1	TRBV7-2	TRBJ2-1	TGTACCAGCAGCTCATCCACCGGGACAGGAAATGAGCAGTTCTTC	CTSSSSTGTGNEQFF
-	14	-	TRBV5-1	TRBJ2-5	TGCGCCAGCAAAAGTGGGGGCCAACAAGAGACCCAGTACTTC	CASKSGGQQETQYF
-	15	-	TRBV20-1	TRBJ2-3	TGCAGTGCTAGAGGGCTAGTGGGGTTCACAGATACGCAGTATTTT	CSARGLVGFTDTQYF